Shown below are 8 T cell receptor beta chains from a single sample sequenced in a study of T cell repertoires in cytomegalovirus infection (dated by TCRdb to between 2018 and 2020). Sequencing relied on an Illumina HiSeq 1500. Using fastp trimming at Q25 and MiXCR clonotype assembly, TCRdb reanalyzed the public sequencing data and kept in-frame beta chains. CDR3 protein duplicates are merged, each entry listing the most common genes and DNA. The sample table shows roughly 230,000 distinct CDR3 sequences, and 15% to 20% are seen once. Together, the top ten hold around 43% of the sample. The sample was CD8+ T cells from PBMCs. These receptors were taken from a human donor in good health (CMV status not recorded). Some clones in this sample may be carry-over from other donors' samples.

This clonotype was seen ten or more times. The CDR3 here is CASTPGEDLAGGRFRKDTQYF. The CDR3 DNA follows: TGTGCCAGCACTCCGGGGGAGGATCTAGCGGGGGGCCGGTTTAGGAAAGATACGCAGTATTTT. The chain is built from TRBV12-3 or TRBV12-4 and TRBJ2-3; TRBD2 aligns across 11 bases. The V segment lost 7 bases and the J segment 5 bases; nucleotides outside the gene matches: 26. This CDR3 comprises 21 residues.

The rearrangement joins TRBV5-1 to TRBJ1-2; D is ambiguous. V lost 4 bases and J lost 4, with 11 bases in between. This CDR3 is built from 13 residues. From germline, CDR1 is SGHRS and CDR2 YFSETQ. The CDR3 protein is CASSPAVLYGYTF. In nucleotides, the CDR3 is TGCGCCAGCAGCCCGGCAGTTCTCTATGGCTACACCTTC.

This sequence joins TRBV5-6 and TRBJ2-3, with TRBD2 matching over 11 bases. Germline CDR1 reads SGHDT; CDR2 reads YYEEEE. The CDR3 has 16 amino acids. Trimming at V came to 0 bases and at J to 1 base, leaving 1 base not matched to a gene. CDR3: CASSLETSGGTDTQYF. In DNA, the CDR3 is TGTGCCAGCAGCTTGGAGACTAGCGGGGGCACAGATACGCAGTATTTT. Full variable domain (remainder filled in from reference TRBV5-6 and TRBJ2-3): DAGVTQSPTHLIKTRGQQVTLRCSPKSGHDTVSWYQQALGQGPQFIFQYYEEEERQRGNFPDRFSGHQFPNYSSELNVNALLLGDSALYLCASSLETSGGTDTQYFGPGTRLTVL.

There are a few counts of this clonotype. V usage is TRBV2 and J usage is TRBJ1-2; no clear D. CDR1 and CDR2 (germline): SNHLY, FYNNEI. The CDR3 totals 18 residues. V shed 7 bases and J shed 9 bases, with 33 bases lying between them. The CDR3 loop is CASNLDRDYPELSSSYTF. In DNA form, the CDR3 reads TGTGCCAGCAATCTCGACCGTGACTATCCCGAACTTTCTAGTAGCTACACCTTC.

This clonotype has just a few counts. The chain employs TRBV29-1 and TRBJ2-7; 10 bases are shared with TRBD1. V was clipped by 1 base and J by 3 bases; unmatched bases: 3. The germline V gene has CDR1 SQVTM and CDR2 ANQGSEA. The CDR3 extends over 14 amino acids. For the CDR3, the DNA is TGCAGCGTTGAAGCGGGGACAGGGGACTACGAGCAGTACTTC. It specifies CSVEAGTGDYEQYF.

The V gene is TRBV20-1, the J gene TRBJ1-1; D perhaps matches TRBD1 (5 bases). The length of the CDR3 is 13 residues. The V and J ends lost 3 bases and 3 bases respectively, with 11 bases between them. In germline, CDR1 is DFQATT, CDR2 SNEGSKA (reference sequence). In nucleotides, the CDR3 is TGCAGTGCTAGCGGGGGGGGGGACACTGAAGCTTTCTTT. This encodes CSASGGGDTEAFF.

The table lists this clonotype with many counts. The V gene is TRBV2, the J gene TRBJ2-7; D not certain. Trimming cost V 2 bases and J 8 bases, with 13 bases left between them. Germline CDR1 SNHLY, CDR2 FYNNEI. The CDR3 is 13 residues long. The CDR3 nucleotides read TGTGCCAGCAGTGAAACTTGGGAATCCCAGCAGTACTTC. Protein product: CASSETWESQQYF.

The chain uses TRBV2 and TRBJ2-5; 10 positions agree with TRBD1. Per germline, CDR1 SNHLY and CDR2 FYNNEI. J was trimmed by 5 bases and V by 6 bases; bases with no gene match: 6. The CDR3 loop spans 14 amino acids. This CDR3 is CASRGTGARETQYF. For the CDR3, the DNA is TGTGCCAGCAGGGGGACAGGGGCGAGGGAGACCCAGTACTTC.